Listed here are 7 T cell receptor beta chains from one sample, sequenced in a study of blood T cell repertoires in COVID-19. Some clones are missing from TCRdb's copy, which holds only in-frame ones; the method was immunoSEQ multiplex PCR. The sample records around 700,000 clones, 85% to 90% being singletons. The sample consisted of peripheral blood. The receptor set was obtained from a woman aged 18-29 years with acute or convalescent COVID-19.

This chain connects TRBV12-3 or TRBV12-4 to TRBJ1-1; TRBD1 is a possible D gene (5 bases). Trimming left V 7 bases short and J 12 bases short, with 18 bases between. This CDR3 is 12 amino acids long. CDR3 in DNA: TGTGCCAGCACTGCCAGGGAGGGGAAATCTTTCTTT. Encoded protein: CASTAREGKSFF.

This clone appeared a few times. This chain connects TRBV5-6 to TRBJ1-1; D gene ambiguous. The germline CDR1 and CDR2 sequences are SGHDT and YYEEEE. V lost 0 bases to trimming and J lost 11 bases, with 14 bases between them. The CDR3 consists of 13 residues. CDR3 nucleotide sequence: TGTGCCAGCAGCTTGGTTGGGGAGACGGGGGCTTTCTTT. The encoded protein is CASSLVGETGAFF.

The chain combines TRBV19 with TRBJ2-7; 9 bases align to TRBD1. This CDR3 contains 12 residues. V shed 3 bases, J shed 9 bases, and the junction held 3 bases outside the gene matches. Germline CDR1 and CDR2: LNHDA and SQIVND (reference sequence). The CDR3 region is CASSMTGGGQYF. CDR3 DNA sequence: TGTGCCAGTAGTATGACAGGGGGAGGGCAGTACTTC.

CDR3 in DNA: TGTGGGGCGTCGGGGGGCGAGGGCAATCAGCCCCAGCATTTT. As protein: CGASGGEGNQPQHF. V is TRBV6-5 and J is TRBJ1-5; tentative D call: TRBD1 (6 bases). This CDR3 contains 14 residues. The germline gives CDR1 MNHEY, CDR2 SVGAGI.

V usage is TRBV18 and J usage is TRBJ2-2; 11 positions agree with TRBD2. Germline V gives CDR1 KGHSH, CDR2 LQKENI. This CDR3 is built from 20 residues. The ends lost 6 bases at V and 1 base at J; junction bases unmatched: 16. CDR3 nucleotides: TGTGCCAGCTCTCTCTACGGGCGACTAGCGGGGACGGAGAACACCGGGGAGCTGTTTTTT. As protein: CASSLYGRLAGTENTGELFF.

V gene TRBV11-2 combines with J gene TRBJ1-2; weak D call: TRBD1 (6 bases). The germline V and J ends were trimmed by 1 base and 5 bases, with 11 bases remaining between them. This CDR3 is built from 14 residues. The germline CDR1 and CDR2 sequences are SGHAT and FQNNGV. In DNA, the CDR3 is TGTGCCAGCAGCTTAGGAACAGGGAAGTATGGCTACACCTTC. It specifies CASSLGTGKYGYTF.

J is TRBJ1-1 and V is TRBV7-3; 7 nucleotides line up with TRBD1. In germline, CDR1 is SGHTA, CDR2 FQGTGA. The length of the CDR3 is 15 residues. With V trimmed by 6 bases and J by 1 base, 8 bases remained unmatched. CDR3 amino acids: CASRLQGLGNTEAFF. The CDR3 nucleotides are TGTGCCAGCAGATTACAGGGGTTGGGGAACACTGAAGCTTTCTTT.